The TCR beta chain described here comes from a study of shared clonotypes between healthy human individuals. Looking at the study overall: The donors, two women and three men, were aged 18 to 49. Study-level results: Only a few donors were included, so the genetic and exposure-history diversity represented was limited. Sharing across a few donors was seen in around 5.1% of naive CD4 clonotypes. Naive subsets typically showed greater estimated richness than memory subsets.

The germline CDR1 and CDR2 sequences are SGHTA and FQGTGA. The CDR3 covers 13 residues. The V gene lost 3 bases and the J gene lost 1 base, with 6 bases spanning the gap. About this clone itself: Its antigen is as yet unknown.

Clones were sequenced by immunoSEQ multiplex PCR, and TCRdb holds only the in-frame ones, with some missing. Seen here are over a million clones, 70% to 80% observed once, and the top ten hold 0.55% to 0.7%. The rearrangement links TRBV7-3 to TRBJ2-5; D gene uncertain. Sequenced material: memory CD4+ T cells from PBMCs. Subset noted: CD45RA-negative fraction. This receptor was taken from a man aged 18 to 30 in good health. Some clones in this sample may be carry-over from other donors' samples. CDR3 sequence reads: CASSLSAQETQYF. DNA for the CDR3: TGTGCCAGCAGCTTGTCAGCCCAAGAGACCCAGTACTTC.